These 26 T cell receptor beta chains were sequenced from one sample in a study of graft-versus-host responses after intestinal transplantation. Their antigens are not known. Using immunoSEQ multiplex PCR, the repertoire was profiled, and TCRdb retains in-frame clones only, with some absent. This sample has around 120,000 clones, with roughly 95% found just once. This sample comprised unstimulated CD8+ T cells sorted from spleen or lymph node cells, obtained before intestinal transplant. Every receptor here comes from a human donor who received an intestinal transplant.

The chain joins TRBV11-2 to TRBJ2-1; possible D gene TRBD2, 6 bases. This CDR3 has 15 amino acids. Germline V gene data show CDR1 as SGHAT and CDR2 as FQNNGV. With 4 bases removed from V and 4 bases from J, the gap between germline ends came to 14 bases. CDR3 protein: CASSWGPSEYNEQFF. In DNA form, the CDR3 reads TGTGCCAGCAGCTGGGGACCTAGCGAATACAATGAGCAGTTCTTC.

This clone was counted once. The chain uses TRBV15 and TRBJ1-5, with 7 bases aligning to TRBD1. The CDR3 extends over 16 amino acids. The ends lost 0 bases at V and 6 bases at J; junction bases unmatched: 8. CDR1 and CDR2 (germline): LNHNV, YYDKDF (reference sequence). The CDR3 DNA reads as TGTGCCACCAGCAGAGATCTCGCGTCAGGGGGTCAGCCCCAGCATTTT. Amino acid sequence: CATSRDLASGGQPQHF.

The V call is TRBV4-1, the J call TRBJ2-7; possibly TRBD1 or TRBD2 for D (5 bases each). In germline, CDR1 is MGHRA, CDR2 YSYEKL. The CDR3 is 16 amino acids. The germline V and J ends were trimmed by 0 bases and 0 bases, with 12 bases remaining between them. CDR3 nucleotides: TGCGCCAGCAGCCAAGAAGGATGGGACGGCTCCTACGAGCAGTACTTC. Protein: CASSQEGWDGSYEQYF.

V usage is TRBV7-9 and J usage is TRBJ2-7, with 9 bases that match TRBD2. The germline V gene has CDR1 SEHNR and CDR2 FQNEAQ (reference sequence). The length of the CDR3 is 16 residues. The V segment lost 0 bases and the J segment 7 bases; nucleotides outside the gene matches: 10. CDR3 region: CASSLASGGRAGEQYF. The CDR3 DNA is TGTGCCAGCAGCTTAGCCTCAGGCGGGAGGGCAGGGGAGCAGTACTTC.

V is TRBV28 and J is TRBJ2-1; possible D gene TRBD1, 5 bases. The CDR3 is 12 amino acids. V lost 3 bases and J lost 7, with 7 bases in between. Germline V gives CDR1 MDHEN, CDR2 SYDVKM. CDR3 sequence reads: CASSFSGNEQFF. The CDR3 nucleotides are TGTGCCAGCAGTTTCTCAGGGAATGAGCAGTTCTTC.

As DNA, the CDR3 is TGTGCCAGCAGTACATTTGCGGGGGAGCAGTACTTC. It yields the protein CASSTFAGEQYF. The genes are TRBV28 and TRBJ2-7; D is perhaps TRBD2 (6 bases). Germline CDR1 is MDHEN and CDR2 is SYDVKM. This CDR3 region has 12 residues. V gave up 5 bases and J gave up 7 bases, with 12 bases separating them.

The gene calls are TRBV6-5 and TRBJ1-4; a weak D match, TRBD1 (6 bases). Germline values: CDR1 MNHEY, CDR2 SVGAGI. The CDR3 extends over 14 amino acids. V was clipped by 4 bases and J by 4 bases, with 10 bases between them. The CDR3: CASSLGQLNEKLFF. For the CDR3, the DNA is TGTGCCAGCAGTTTAGGACAGCTTAATGAAAAACTGTTTTTT.

The gene calls are TRBV11-3 and TRBJ1-1; perhaps TRBD1 as D (6 bases). V lost 1 base to trimming and J lost 7 bases, with 10 bases between them. Germline CDR1 is SGHNT and CDR2 is YENEEA. This CDR3 has 13 residues. This CDR3 is CASSLAGAGEAFF. Here the CDR3 DNA reads TGTGCCAGCAGCTTAGCAGGGGCGGGTGAAGCTTTCTTT. Full variable domain (missing parts from reference TRBV11-3 and TRBJ1-1): EAGVVQSPRYKIIEKKQPVAFWCNPISGHNTLYWYLQNLGQGPELLIRYENEEAVDDSQLPKDRFSAERLKGVDSTLKIQPAELGDSAVYLCASSLAGAGEAFFGQGTRLTVV.

The V call is TRBV5-1, the J call TRBJ2-7; TRBD2 agrees at 7 bases. The germline V gene encodes CDR1 SGHRS and CDR2 YFSETQ. V lost 7 bases to trimming and J lost 0 bases; unmatched junction nucleotides: 7. The CDR3 contains 14 residues. The CDR3 sequence is CASSAGLTSYEQYF. The CDR3 bases are TGCGCCAGCTCAGCGGGGCTTACCTCCTACGAGCAGTACTTC.

The chain combines TRBV27 with TRBJ2-5; D tentatively reads TRBD1 or TRBD2 (6 bases each). Trimming cost V 6 bases and J 4 bases, with 18 bases left between them. Germline CDR1 is MNHEY and CDR2 is SMNVEV (reference sequence). This CDR3 region has 15 residues. The CDR3 reads CASSSTGSAGETQYF. For the CDR3, the DNA is TGTGCCAGCAGCAGTACAGGGTCAGCGGGAGAGACCCAGTACTTC.

This chain connects TRBV19 to TRBJ1-1; D remains ambiguous. CDR1 LNHDA and CDR2 SQIVND come from the germline V gene (reference sequence). The length of the CDR3 is 14 residues. Trimming left V 5 bases short and J 0 bases short, with 10 bases between. CDR3 nucleotides: TGTGCCAGTAGTGCGGGTCTCATGAACACTGAAGCTTTCTTT. Protein sequence: CASSAGLMNTEAFF. The full variable domain, its missing parts supplied by reference TRBV19 and TRBJ1-1, is DGGITQSPKYLFRKEGQNVTLSCEQNLNHDAMYWYRQDPGQGLRLIYYSQIVNDFQKGDIAEGYSVSREKKESFPLTVTSAQKNPTAFYLCASSAGLMNTEAFFGQGTRLTVV.

This clone was recorded a few times. This chain joins TRBV4-1 and TRBJ2-3; D is undetermined. CDR1 MGHRA and CDR2 YSYEKL come from the germline V gene. The germline V and J ends were trimmed by 1 base and 2 bases, with 4 bases remaining between them. CDR3 length: 13 amino acids. The CDR3 loop reads CASSQAYTDTQYF. The CDR3, as DNA: TGCGCCAGCAGCCAAGCCTACACAGATACGCAGTATTTT.

The V gene is TRBV5-4, the J gene TRBJ2-7; D uncertain. The ends were cut back, 4 bases at V and 3 bases at J, with 5 bases in the middle. This CDR3 region has 11 residues. The germline V gene has CDR1 SGHNT and CDR2 YYREEE (reference sequence). The CDR3 is CASSTNYEQYF. The CDR3 bases are TGTGCCAGCAGCACGAACTACGAGCAGTACTTC.

The V gene is TRBV4-1, the J gene TRBJ2-2; 8 bases fit TRBD1. With V trimmed by 2 bases and J by 6 bases, 2 bases remained unmatched. Per the germline V gene, CDR1 is MGHRA and CDR2 is YSYEKL. The CDR3 length is 14 residues. The CDR3 spells CASSQTGGSGELFF. DNA for the CDR3: TGCGCCAGCAGCCAAACAGGGGGATCCGGGGAGCTGTTTTTT.

The genes are TRBV13 and TRBJ1-5, with D perhaps TRBD1 (6 bases). Trimming took off 0 bases at V and 6 bases at J, with 9 bases between the two ends. CDR3 size: 14 residues. The germline V gene encodes CDR1 PRHDT and CDR2 FYEKMQ (reference sequence). CDR3 protein: CASSLGQGGQPQHF. The CDR3 bases are TGTGCCAGCAGCTTAGGACAGGGCGGTCAGCCCCAGCATTTT.

The V gene is TRBV6-6, the J gene TRBJ1-2; 7 bases agree with TRBD1. CDR1 and CDR2 from the germline V gene are MNHNY and SVGAGI (reference sequence). Trimming removed 2 bases from V and 7 bases from J; junction bases left unmatched: 4. The CDR3 runs to 13 residues. The CDR3 sequence is CASSYRDSGGYTF. The CDR3 DNA reads TGTGCCAGCAGTTACCGGGACAGCGGTGGCTACACCTTC.

The DNA of the CDR3 is TGTGCCAGCAGTGGGCAGCCTTGGGAGGGCGAGCAGTACTTC. It encodes CASSGQPWEGEQYF. The chain links TRBV28 to TRBJ2-7; TRBD2 aligns across 7 bases. With 5 bases clipped from V and 6 bases from J, the junction kept 10 bases outside the gene matches. This CDR3 is 14 amino acids long. The germline gives CDR1 MDHEN, CDR2 SYDVKM.

Only one count was recorded for this clone. The chain combines TRBV27 with TRBJ2-3; the D gene is possibly TRBD2 (5 bases). Germline loops: CDR1 MNHEY, CDR2 SMNVEV (reference sequence). The V and J ends lost 6 bases and 3 bases respectively, with 13 bases between them. CDR3 length: 14 residues. CDR3 sequence reads: CASRTGTATDTQYF. The DNA of the CDR3 is TGTGCCAGCAGAACGGGAACTGCAACAGATACGCAGTATTTT.

This sequence joins TRBV11-1 and TRBJ1-1; TRBD1 matches at 7 bases. The germline gives CDR1 SGHAT, CDR2 FQDESV (reference sequence). This CDR3 contains 17 residues. The ends lost 5 bases at V and 4 bases at J; junction bases unmatched: 16. The CDR3 region has the DNA TGTGCCAGCAGCGCCGGGTACAGGGGATTATGGGGCACTGAAGCTTTCTTT. Its protein product is CASSAGYRGLWGTEAFF.

This clone was seen only once. J is TRBJ2-1 and V is TRBV19; TRBD1 is a possible D gene (5 bases). Germline V lookup: CDR1 LNHDA, CDR2 SQIVND (reference sequence). The CDR3 is 17 residues long. V dropped 0 bases and J dropped 8 bases, with 20 bases sitting between them. The CDR3 protein is CASSIDNDRGAFDEQFF. For the CDR3, the DNA is TGTGCCAGTAGTATAGATAACGACCGTGGGGCTTTCGATGAGCAGTTCTTC.

The chain links TRBV5-1 to TRBJ2-2, with D tentatively TRBD2 (6 bases). Germline V gives CDR1 SGHRS, CDR2 YFSETQ. Trimming removed 6 bases from V and 7 bases from J, with 16 bases in between. This CDR3 region has 14 residues. CDR3 in amino acids: CASTRGREGGELFF. Here the CDR3 DNA reads TGCGCCAGCACCCGAGGGCGGGAAGGCGGGGAGCTGTTTTTT.

The chain carries TRBV7-6 and TRBJ2-7, with 13 bases aligning to TRBD2. CDR1 and CDR2 (germline): SGHVS, FNYEAQ. The CDR3 length is 16 residues. With V trimmed by 5 bases and J by 7 bases, 11 bases remained unmatched. DNA of the CDR3: TGTGCCAGCAGCCCACTCCCGGGACTAGCGGGGAGGGAGCAGTACTTC. Its protein product is CASSPLPGLAGREQYF.

The chain links TRBV2 to TRBJ2-7; 9 nucleotides line up with TRBD1. The V segment lost 6 bases and the J segment 1 base; nucleotides outside the gene matches: 7. CDR1 and CDR2 from the germline V gene are SNHLY and FYNNEI. The CDR3 runs 15 residues. The DNA for the CDR3 is TGTGCCAGCAGCCCTGGACAGGGGATTTCCTACGAGCAGTACTTC. Residues: CASSPGQGISYEQYF.

The chain joins TRBV28 to TRBJ1-5; D unclear. V lost 6 bases, J lost 0 bases, and 3 bases lay in between. The CDR3 totals 12 residues. CDR1 and CDR2 from the germline V gene are MDHEN and SYDVKM. The DNA of the CDR3 is TGTGCCAGCAGGCATAGCAATCAGCCCCAGCATTTT. Protein: CASRHSNQPQHF.

The rearrangement uses TRBV15 and TRBJ2-2; D is unresolved. CDR1 and CDR2 (germline): LNHNV, YYDKDF (reference sequence). The V gene lost 1 base and the J gene lost 0 bases, with 6 bases spanning the gap. The CDR3 runs 15 residues. CDR3 in DNA: TGTGCCACCAGCAGAGTGGGTGCGAACACCGGGGAGCTGTTTTTT. Translated, it gives CATSRVGANTGELFF.

The chain links TRBV2 to TRBJ1-5; TRBD1 might be the D (6 bases). The V end lost 5 bases, the J end lost 0 bases, and 11 bases lay between the germline ends. CDR1 is SNHLY, CDR2 FYNNEI, per germline. The CDR3 length is 15 residues. The CDR3, as DNA: TGTGCCAGCAGTCTAGGGGGGTATAGCAATCAGCCCCAGCATTTT. Translating it yields CASSLGGYSNQPQHF.